A single sample is the source of the 5 T cell receptor beta chains below, sequenced in a study of ipilimumab plus nivolumab after autologous stem cell transplantation. The assay was immunoSEQ multiplex PCR, and TCRdb's table has in-frame clones only and misses some. Altogether tens of thousands of clones are present, over 80% being singletons, with the ten largest covering more than 2%. Specimen: PBMCs, collected in a trial of ipilimumab plus nivolumab as post-transplant consolidation. The receptors derive from a male donor with diffuse large B-cell lymphoma.

The chain combines TRBV5-6 with TRBJ1-2; tentative D call: TRBD1 (6 bases). The CDR3 has 13 amino acids. V lost 1 base, J lost 3 bases, and 7 bases lay in between. Germline CDR1 reads SGHDT; CDR2 reads YYEEEE. DNA for the CDR3: TGTGCCAGCAGCTTGAGACAGGACTATGGCTACACCTTC. Translating gives CASSLRQDYGYTF.

This sequence joins TRBV18 and TRBJ2-2; a possible D gene is TRBD1 (5 bases). This CDR3 has 18 amino acids. V was cut by 3 bases and J by 0 bases, with 17 bases left in between. The V gene's germline CDR1 is KGHSH and CDR2 LQKENI. CDR3 sequence reads: CASSPLPRTPTNTGELFF. The CDR3 coding sequence is TGTGCCAGCTCACCGCTTCCTAGGACACCCACGAACACCGGGGAGCTGTTTTTT.

J is TRBJ1-4 and V is TRBV18; D is unclear. The germline CDR1 and CDR2 sequences are KGHSH and LQKENI. The CDR3 extends over 16 amino acids. Between the trimmed V and J ends, which lost 4 bases and 2 bases, there was a span of 14 bases. The CDR3 spells CASSRSQMGTNEKLFF. For the CDR3, the DNA is TGTGCCAGCTCACGGTCCCAGATGGGTACTAATGAAAAACTGTTTTTT.

The chain links TRBV27 to TRBJ1-4; D gene ambiguous. The V gene lost 5 bases and the J gene lost 4 bases, with 11 bases spanning the gap. The germline V gene encodes CDR1 MNHEY and CDR2 SMNVEV (reference sequence). The CDR3 totals 14 residues. CDR3 DNA sequence: TGTGCCAGCAGTCAAGGACCCTATAATGAAAAACTGTTTTTT. Translating it yields CASSQGPYNEKLFF.

J is TRBJ2-7 and V is TRBV7-2; TRBD2 might be the D (6 bases). There are 16 residues in the CDR3. Germline V lookup: CDR1 SGHTA, CDR2 FQGNSA. Trimming shortened V by 5 bases and J by 3 bases, and 20 bases separated the two germline ends. CDR3 DNA sequence: TGTGCCAGCAGCAAAGGTTTAGCGGTGGGCTTCTACGAGCAGTACTTC. Protein product: CASSKGLAVGFYEQYF.